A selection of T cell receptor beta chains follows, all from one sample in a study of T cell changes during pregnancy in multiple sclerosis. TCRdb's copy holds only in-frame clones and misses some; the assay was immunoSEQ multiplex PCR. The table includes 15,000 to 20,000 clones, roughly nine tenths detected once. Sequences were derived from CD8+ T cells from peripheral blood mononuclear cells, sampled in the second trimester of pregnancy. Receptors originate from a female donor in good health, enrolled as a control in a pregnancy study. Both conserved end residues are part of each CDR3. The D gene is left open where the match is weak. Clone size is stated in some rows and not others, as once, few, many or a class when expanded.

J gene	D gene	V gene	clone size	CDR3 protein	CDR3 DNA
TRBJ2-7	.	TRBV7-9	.	CASSVPTSSYEQYF	TGTGCCAGCAGCGTGCCCACGAGCTCCTACGAGCAGTACTTC
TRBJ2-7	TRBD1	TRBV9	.	CASSVESGFRSAQGVREQYF	TGTGCCAGCAGCGTAGAATCGGGTTTCCGCTCCGCACAGGGGGTAAGGGAGCAGTACTTC
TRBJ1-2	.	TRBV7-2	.	CASSLAEGFANYGYTF	TGTGCCAGCAGCTTAGCGGAGGGATTCGCTAACTATGGCTACACCTTC
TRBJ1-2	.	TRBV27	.	CASRGSGDYGYTF	TGTGCCAGCAGGGGCTCCGGGGACTATGGCTACACCTTC
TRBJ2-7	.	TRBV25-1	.	CASSTGGRAKLYEQYF	TGTGCCAGCAGTACCGGCGGCCGCGCTAAGCTATACGAGCAGTACTTC
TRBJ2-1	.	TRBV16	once	CASSQSNTGTWGNEQFF	TGTGCCAGCAGCCAATCTAACACAGGGACCTGGGGCAATGAGCAGTTCTTC
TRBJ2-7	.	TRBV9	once	CASSVDRLSYEQYF	TGTGCCAGCAGCGTAGATCGACTTTCCTACGAGCAGTACTTC
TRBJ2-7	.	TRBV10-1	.	CASSAYPIEAIAYEQYF	TGCGCCAGCAGTGCTTACCCGATTGAGGCGATTGCCTACGAGCAGTACTTC
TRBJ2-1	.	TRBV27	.	CASSYSSYNEQFF	TGTGCCAGCAGTTATAGCTCCTACAATGAGCAGTTCTTC
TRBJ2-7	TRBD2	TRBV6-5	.	CASSYSELAGGEQYF	TGTGCCAGCAGTTACTCGGAACTAGCGGGAGGTGAGCAGTACTTC